This T cell receptor beta chain appears in the sequencing data of a study of cytomegalovirus exposure and HLA in healthy donors. This CDR3 is 15 amino acids long. The V end lost 0 bases, the J end lost 3 bases, and 9 bases lay between the germline ends. CDR1 and CDR2 from the germline V gene are MGHRA and YSYEKL. Study-wide points: Associated with HLA alleles at 0.05 false discovery rate in a later analysis were fewer than 20,000 TCR beta sequences. Analyzed later, most CMV-associated TCR beta chains appeared HLA-restricted. Per a later analysis, HLA-associated TCR beta chains showed more clonal expansion than other, equally common TCR beta chains.

Amplification used 60 Vbeta primers and 13 Jbeta primers. Libraries were prepared by immunoSEQ multiplex PCR; TCRdb keeps only in-frame clonotypes and omits some of them. The sample has 110,000 or so clones, over 75% seen once; the top ten hold around 2.6%. In this sample, this clone turned up a few times. The antigen remains undetermined. The sequence was collected from a woman aged 18-29 years in good health and CMV-seronegative. Material: PBMCs. This rearrangement joins TRBV4-1 to TRBJ1-3; D remains ambiguous. The CDR3, as DNA: TGCGCCAGCAGCCAAGATCCCGGGGATGGAAACACCATATATTTT. It translates to CASSQDPGDGNTIYF.